This passage covers 25 T cell receptor beta chains from one sample sequenced in a study of response to subunit inactivated influenza vaccine. TCRdb reprocessed the RT-PCR reads with MiXCR, giving one entry per CDR3 protein. The sample records 500,000 to 600,000 distinct CDR3 sequences, approximately 13% being singletons. This material consisted of PBMCs from blood, taken roughly 48 days after vaccination. The receptor set was obtained from a man aged 50-59 years who received an inactivated influenza vaccine.

V gene TRBV11-1 combines with J gene TRBJ2-1; D unresolved. The V and J ends lost 1 base and 5 bases respectively, with 9 bases between them. The CDR3 is made up of 14 amino acids. Looked up from germline, CDR1 is SGHAT and CDR2 is FQDESV (reference sequence). The CDR3 coding sequence is TGTGCCAGCAGCTTAGTAGACCTAGACAATGAGCAGTTCTTC. It yields the protein CASSLVDLDNEQFF.

There are a few counts of this clonotype. The genes are TRBV6-2 or TRBV6-3 and TRBJ2-7, with D possibly matching TRBD2 (6 bases). The germline V and J ends were trimmed by 8 bases and 3 bases, with 11 bases remaining between them. In germline, CDR1 is MNHEY, CDR2 SVGEGT. The CDR3 totals 12 residues. The CDR3 protein is CASGRGNYEQYF. The CDR3 DNA follows: TGTGCCAGCGGGCGGGGAAACTACGAGCAGTACTTC.

This clonotype occurred a few times. The chain recombines TRBV4-1 with TRBJ2-7; D is tentatively TRBD1 or TRBD2 (5 bases each). The V gene lost 7 bases and the J gene lost 0 bases, with 22 bases spanning the gap. The CDR3 covers 17 residues. The germline V gene has CDR1 MGHRA and CDR2 YSYEKL. The CDR3 protein is CASMPYLSGTVSYEQYF. DNA of the CDR3: TGCGCCAGCATGCCGTATCTGTCCGGGACGGTCTCCTACGAGCAGTACTTC.

There are a few counts of this clonotype. CDR3 in DNA: TGTGCCAGCAGTCGGGCGTCCATGAGTGGCCTCCAAGAGACCCAGTACTTC. This sequence encodes CASSRASMSGLQETQYF. The V and J genes are TRBV27 and TRBJ2-5, with D unclear. Per germline, CDR1 MNHEY and CDR2 SMNVEV (reference sequence). With 5 bases removed from V and 1 base from J, the gap between germline ends came to 20 bases. The CDR3 is 17 amino acids.

The chain links TRBV7-9 to TRBJ2-1; 9 nucleotides align to TRBD1. The length of the CDR3 is 17 residues. Per germline, CDR1 SEHNR and CDR2 FQNEAQ (reference sequence). V lost 5 bases to trimming and J lost 5 bases; unmatched junction nucleotides: 13. CDR3 DNA: TGTGCCAGCAGCCCCGCAACCCGGGACAGGGTCGACAATGAGCAGTTCTTC. Its protein is CASSPATRDRVDNEQFF.

The V and J genes are TRBV5-8 and TRBJ1-2; D may be TRBD1 (6 bases). Germline V gene data show CDR1 as SGHTS and CDR2 as YDEGEE. The ends were cut back, 4 bases at V and 3 bases at J, with 10 bases in the middle. The CDR3 sequence is 13 residues long. The CDR3 sequence: CASSVQGDYGYTF. CDR3 coding DNA: TGTGCCAGCAGCGTACAGGGAGACTATGGCTACACCTTC.

The chain has TRBV4-2 and TRBJ1-1; D is perhaps TRBD1 (5 bases). V shed 0 bases and J shed 4 bases, with 12 bases lying between them. The CDR3 consists of 15 residues. Germline V CDR1 and CDR2: LGHNA, YNFKEQ. CDR3 bases: TGTGCCAGCAGCCAAGACCCCGGGGGTGGCACTGAAGCTTTCTTT. Amino acid sequence: CASSQDPGGGTEAFF.

This clonotype was seen only a few times. The CDR3 DNA sequence: TGTGCCAGCAGGGTCGAGGGAAATCAGCCCCAGCATTTT. It specifies CASRVEGNQPQHF. This chain links TRBV6-6 with TRBJ1-5; D ambiguous. The CDR3 consists of 13 residues. V was cut by 6 bases and J by 4 bases, with 10 bases left in between. CDR1 MNHNY and CDR2 SVGAGI come from the germline V gene (reference sequence).

The gene calls are TRBV7-9 and TRBJ2-3, with D maybe TRBD2 (6 bases). The germline V gene encodes CDR1 SEHNR and CDR2 FQNEAQ (reference sequence). The CDR3 has 12 residues. Trimming left V 5 bases short and J 7 bases short, with 10 bases between. The CDR3 spells CASSPAGYTQYF. The CDR3 DNA reads as TGTGCCAGCAGCCCGGCGGGGTATACGCAGTATTTT.

This clonotype was found many times. This chain uses TRBV6-1 with TRBJ1-3; 8 positions match TRBD1. Germline values: CDR1 MNHNS, CDR2 SASEGT. Losses at the gene ends were 6 bases for V and 4 bases for J; bases not matched to a gene: 8. The CDR3 covers 15 residues. CDR3 sequence (DNA): TGTGCCAGCAGCCCCAGGGGGCAGTTCGGAAACACCATATATTTT. It translates to CASSPRGQFGNTIYF.

This clonotype has a count of ten or more. This chain's CDR3 is CSARAGGGVTDTQYF. The CDR3 DNA reads as TGCAGTGCTAGAGCGGGCGGGGGGGTCACAGATACGCAGTATTTT. V gene TRBV20-1 combines with J gene TRBJ2-3, with 9 bases matching TRBD2. From germline, CDR1 is DFQATT and CDR2 SNEGSKA (reference sequence). V lost 1 base, J lost 2 bases, and 4 bases stayed unmatched. This CDR3 is built from 15 residues.

This clonotype was picked up many times. The chain joins TRBV6-1 to TRBJ2-5; TRBD2 matches 10 bases. V was clipped by 5 bases and J by 5 bases; unmatched bases: 8. Per the germline V gene, CDR1 is MNHNS and CDR2 is SASEGT. This CDR3 has 15 amino acids. The CDR3 sequence: CASSPHPSGSETQYF. The DNA of the CDR3 is TGTGCCAGCAGTCCCCACCCTAGCGGGAGTGAGACCCAGTACTTC.

The chain has TRBV6-2 or TRBV6-3 and TRBJ2-7; 10 bases agree with TRBD1. CDR1 is MNHEY and CDR2 is SVGEGT in the germline V gene. The CDR3 length is 16 residues. With V trimmed by 5 bases and J by 2 bases, 9 bases remained unmatched. The CDR3 DNA sequence: TGTGCCAGCAGTCCCCCGGCGGGACAGGGGACCTACGAGCAGTACTTC. The encoded protein is CASSPPAGQGTYEQYF.

The gene calls are TRBV4-3 and TRBJ2-3; D is unclear. The CDR3 has 13 residues. Germline V gene sequence: CDR1 LGHNA, CDR2 YSLEER. The V and J ends lost 4 bases and 5 bases respectively, with 10 bases between them. In DNA, the CDR3 is TGCGCCAGCAGCCCTGGGGTTGGAGATACGCAGTATTTT. Translation: CASSPGVGDTQYF.

This clonotype was counted at least ten times. The V and J genes are TRBV20-1 and TRBJ2-1; no clear D gene. The CDR3 contains 10 residues. Trimming shortened V by 6 bases and J by 7 bases, and 7 bases separated the two germline ends. Per germline, CDR1 DFQATT and CDR2 SNEGSKA (reference sequence). The chain's CDR3 is CSAAANEQFF. DNA for the CDR3: TGCAGTGCCGCGGCTAATGAGCAGTTCTTC.

In this sample, this clonotype turned up many times. The gene calls are TRBV12-3 or TRBV12-4 and TRBJ1-2, with a possible D match to TRBD1 (5 bases). This CDR3 spans 13 amino acids. Trimming pared 3 bases from V and 4 bases from J, leaving 9 bases between. The CDR3 is CASSFSGSYGYTF. The DNA of the CDR3 is TGTGCCAGCAGTTTTTCAGGGAGCTATGGCTACACCTTC.

This clonotype was picked up many times. This rearrangement joins TRBV29-1 to TRBJ2-3, with TRBD1 matching over 9 bases. Trimming removed 2 bases from V and 1 base from J; junction bases left unmatched: 1. CDR1 is SQVTM, CDR2 ANQGSEA, per germline. The CDR3 runs 14 residues. CDR3 sequence reads: CSVERDRGTDTQYF. Here the CDR3 DNA reads TGCAGCGTTGAACGGGACAGGGGCACAGATACGCAGTATTTT.

This clonotype was picked up a small number of times. The chain combines TRBV5-6 with TRBJ2-2; D is uncertain. V was cut by 0 bases and J by 7 bases, with 7 bases left in between. Per the germline V gene, CDR1 is SGHDT and CDR2 is YYEEEE. The CDR3 length is 13 residues. CDR3 nucleotide sequence: TGTGCCAGCAGCTTGGGGGGTCTCGGGGAGCTGTTTTTT. Translated, it gives CASSLGGLGELFF.

This clonotype has just a few counts. The chain carries TRBV6-2 or TRBV6-3 and TRBJ2-5, with 14 bases lining up with TRBD2. V shed 7 bases and J 5 bases; nucleotides not matched to a gene: 6. The CDR3 runs to 15 residues. Germline CDR1 and CDR2: MNHEY and SVGEGT. In DNA, the CDR3 is TGTGCCAGCACAGAGACTAGCGGGAGGGCTGAGACCCAGTACTTC. Its protein product is CASTETSGRAETQYF.

The rearrangement links TRBV5-1 to TRBJ2-1; D remains ambiguous. The V and J ends lost 0 bases and 4 bases respectively, with 11 bases between them. There are 15 residues in the CDR3. Per the germline V gene, CDR1 is SGHRS and CDR2 is YFSETQ. DNA of the CDR3: TGCGCCAGCAGCTTGGCTAGTTTTGGATACAATGAGCAGTTCTTC. It translates to CASSLASFGYNEQFF.

This clonotype was recorded at least ten times. This chain links TRBV5-1 with TRBJ2-2; the match to TRBD1 covers 12 bases. CDR3 length: 15 residues. The germline gives CDR1 SGHRS, CDR2 YFSETQ. V lost 4 bases, J lost 8 bases, and 6 bases stayed unmatched. CDR3 region: CASSPWDRGQGELFF. For the CDR3, the DNA is TGCGCCAGCAGCCCTTGGGACAGGGGGCAAGGGGAGCTGTTTTTT.

The rearrangement uses TRBV10-3 and TRBJ2-2; TRBD2 matches 10 bases. J gave up 4 bases and V 6 bases, and 2 bases lay outside the gene matches. The germline V gene has CDR1 ENHRY and CDR2 SYGVKD. This CDR3 is built from 14 residues. The CDR3: CAIRGTSVTGELFF. The DNA of the CDR3 is TGTGCCATCAGAGGGACTAGCGTCACCGGGGAGCTGTTTTTT.

The sample holds many counts of this clonotype. The J gene is TRBJ2-3, the V gene TRBV13; 7 bases agree with TRBD1. V trimming: 8 bases; J trimming: 0 bases; junction bases outside the gene matches: 5. CDR3 length: 14 amino acids. Germline V gene sequence: CDR1 PRHDT, CDR2 FYEKMQ (reference sequence). The DNA of the CDR3 is TGTGCCAGCGCATACAGGGGTAGCACAGATACGCAGTATTTT. It encodes CASAYRGSTDTQYF. The full variable domain, in which reference TRBV13 and TRBJ2-3 provide the parts outside the CDR3, is AAGVIQSPRHLIKEKRETATLKCYPIPRHDTVYWYQQGPGQDPQFLISFYEKMQSDKGSIPDRFSAQQFSDYHSELNMSSLELGDSALYFCASAYRGSTDTQYFGPGTRLTVL.

This clonotype turned up a few times. This sequence joins TRBV5-1 and TRBJ2-5, with D possibly called TRBD1 or TRBD2 (6 bases each). Germline loops: CDR1 SGHRS, CDR2 YFSETQ. The germline V and J ends were trimmed by 0 bases and 2 bases, with 11 bases remaining between them. The CDR3 is 15 residues long. In nucleotides, the CDR3 is TGCGCCAGCAGCTTGGAGGGGGGTAAACAAGAGACCCAGTACTTC. It specifies CASSLEGGKQETQYF.

This clonotype was detected ten times or more. CDR3 sequence: CASTARLAGGSSYNEQFF. The CDR3 DNA reads as TGCGCCAGCACCGCCCGGCTAGCGGGAGGAAGCTCCTACAATGAGCAGTTCTTC. The J gene is TRBJ2-1, the V gene TRBV5-1, with 11 bases matching TRBD2. Germline lookup yields CDR1 SGHRS and CDR2 YFSETQ. The CDR3 totals 18 residues. Unmatched junction bases numbered 11, after V lost 6 bases and J lost 0 bases.